The rows below give T cell receptor beta chains drawn from one sample of a study of blood T cell repertoires in COVID-19. Libraries were prepared by immunoSEQ multiplex PCR; TCRdb keeps only in-frame clonotypes and omits some of them. In the table there are over 200,000 clones, over 75% of which are singletons. Sequenced material: peripheral blood. The origin of the receptors is a woman in her thirties with acute or convalescent COVID-19. Each CDR3 is given with its conserved first and last residue. D genes are given only for firm matches. Not every row has a clone size; where given, it reads once, few, many or a size class.

V: TRBV29-1
J: TRBJ1-1
D: TRBD1
size: many
DNA: TGCAGCGCCCCGGGACAGGCTGGAGAGAACACTGAAGCTTTCTTT
CDR3: CSAPGQAGENTEAFF

V: TRBV7-2
J: TRBJ2-7
D: .
size: .
DNA: TGTGCCAGCAGCTTAGGAGTCGGGACCTACGAGCAGTACTTC
CDR3: CASSLGVGTYEQYF

V: TRBV10-1
J: TRBJ1-1
D: TRBD1
size: .
DNA: TGCGCCAGCAGTGAGTCGTCAGGACAGGGGATGCGGGGAGCTTTCTTT
CDR3: CASSESSGQGMRGAFF

V: TRBV12-5
J: TRBJ2-7
D: TRBD1
size: once
DNA: TGTGCTAGTGGATCGAGGACAGGGCTAGCCGAGCAGTACTTC
CDR3: CASGSRTGLAEQYF

V: TRBV19
J: TRBJ1-5
D: TRBD1
size: .
DNA: TGTGCCAGTCAAACGGGACAGGGGTCCCCCATTCAGCCCCAGCATTTT
CDR3: CASQTGQGSPIQPQHF

V: TRBV6-5
J: TRBJ1-5
D: .
size: .
DNA: TGTGCCAGCAGTTACCCAGGGAGGGACAATCAGCCCCAGCATTTT
CDR3: CASSYPGRDNQPQHF

V: TRBV2
J: TRBJ2-1
D: .
size: .
DNA: TGTGCCAGCAGTATGGAGCGGTGGGCCTACAATGAGCAGTTCTTC
CDR3: CASSMERWAYNEQFF

V: TRBV3-1/TRBV3-2
J: TRBJ1-5
D: .
size: .
DNA: TGTGCCAGCAGCCAATCCGGGCAGGGGTTTGTTCAGCCCCAGCATTTT
CDR3: CASSQSGQGFVQPQHF

V: TRBV2
J: TRBJ2-1
D: .
size: .
DNA: TGTGCCAGCAGCGACACCCCTGGGAATGAGCAGTTCTTC
CDR3: CASSDTPGNEQFF

V: TRBV5-1
J: TRBJ1-5
D: .
size: .
DNA: TGCGCCAGCAGCTTGGACACCAATCAGCCCCAGCATTTT
CDR3: CASSLDTNQPQHF

V: TRBV3-1/TRBV3-2
J: TRBJ1-4
D: TRBD1
size: few
DNA: TGTGCCAGCAGCCCCAATATTGACAGGGGCGCCGCAACTAATGAAAAACTGTTTTTT
CDR3: CASSPNIDRGAATNEKLFF